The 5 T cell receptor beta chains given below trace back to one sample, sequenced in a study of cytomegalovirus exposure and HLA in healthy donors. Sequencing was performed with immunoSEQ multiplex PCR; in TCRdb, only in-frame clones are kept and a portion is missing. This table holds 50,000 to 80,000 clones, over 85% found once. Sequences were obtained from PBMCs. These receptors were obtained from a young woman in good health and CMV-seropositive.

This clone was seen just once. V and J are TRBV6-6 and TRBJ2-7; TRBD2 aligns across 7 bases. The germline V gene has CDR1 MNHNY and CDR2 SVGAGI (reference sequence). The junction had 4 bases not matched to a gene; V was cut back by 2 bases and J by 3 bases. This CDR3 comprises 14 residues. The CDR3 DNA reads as TGTGCCAGCAGTTACGGCGCTAGCGGCTACGAGCAGTACTTC. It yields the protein CASSYGASGYEQYF.

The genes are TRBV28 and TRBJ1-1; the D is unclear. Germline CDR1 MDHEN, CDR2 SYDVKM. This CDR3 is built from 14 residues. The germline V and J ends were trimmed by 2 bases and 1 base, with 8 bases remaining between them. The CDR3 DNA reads TGTGCCAGCAGTTTAACAGTAGGGAACACTGAAGCTTTCTTT. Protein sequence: CASSLTVGNTEAFF. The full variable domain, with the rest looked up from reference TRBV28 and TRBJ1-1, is DVKVTQSSRYLVKRTGEKVFLECVQDMDHENMFWYRQDPGLGLRLIYFSYDVKMKEKGDIPEGYSVSREKKERFSLILESASTNQTSMYLCASSLTVGNTEAFFGQGTRLTVV.

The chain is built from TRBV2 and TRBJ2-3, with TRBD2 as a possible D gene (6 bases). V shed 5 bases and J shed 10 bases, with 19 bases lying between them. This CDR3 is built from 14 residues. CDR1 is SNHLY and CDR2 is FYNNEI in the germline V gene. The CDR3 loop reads CASSFLKDGSPQYF. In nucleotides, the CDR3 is TGTGCCAGCAGTTTTTTAAAAGACGGGAGTCCGCAGTATTTT. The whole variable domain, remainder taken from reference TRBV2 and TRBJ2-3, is EPEVTQTPSHQVTQMGQEVILRCVPISNHLYFYWYRQILGQKVEFLVSFYNNEISEKSEIFDDQFSVERPDGSNFTLKIRSTKLEDSAMYFCASSFLKDGSPQYFGPGTRLTVL.

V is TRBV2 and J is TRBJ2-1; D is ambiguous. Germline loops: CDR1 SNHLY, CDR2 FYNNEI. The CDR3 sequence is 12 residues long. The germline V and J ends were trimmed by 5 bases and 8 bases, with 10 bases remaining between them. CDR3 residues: CASSPGGDEQFF. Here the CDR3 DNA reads TGTGCCAGCAGTCCCGGCGGCGATGAGCAGTTCTTC.

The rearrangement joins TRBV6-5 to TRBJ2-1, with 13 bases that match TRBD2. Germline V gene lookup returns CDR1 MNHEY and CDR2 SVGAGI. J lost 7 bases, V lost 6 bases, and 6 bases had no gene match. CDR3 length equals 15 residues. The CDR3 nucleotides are TGTGCCAGCAGCCAACTAGCGGGGGGGCAGAATGAGCAGTTCTTC. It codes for CASSQLAGGQNEQFF.